Following are 10 T cell receptor beta chains from one sample sequenced in a study of cytomegalovirus exposure and HLA in healthy donors. Assay: immunoSEQ multiplex PCR; the TCRdb copy retains only in-frame clones and omits some. The data contain approximately 180,000 clones, 86% of them singletons. Sequencing used PBMCs. These receptors were obtained from a man between 18 and 29 years old in good health and CMV-seropositive.

This clone showed up just a few times. The CDR3 DNA reads as TGTGCCAGCAGGCCGCCTGGACTGTCATCCACCGGGGAGCTGTTTTTT. The encoded protein is CASRPPGLSSTGELFF. The chain combines TRBV6-6 with TRBJ2-2; the D gene is possibly TRBD2 (5 bases). The CDR3 consists of 16 residues. The V gene's germline CDR1 is MNHNY and CDR2 SVGAGI (reference sequence). The V end was cut by 6 bases, the J end by 4 bases, with 18 bases between.

The J gene is TRBJ2-7, the V gene TRBV5-1; no reliable D call. Germline V gene sequence: CDR1 SGHRS, CDR2 YFSETQ. CDR3 length equals 15 residues. V was shortened by 1 base and J by 1 base, with 12 bases between the two germline ends. CDR3 bases: TGCGCCAGCAGCTTGACCGGCGGCATGTCCTACGAGCAGTACTTC. Protein product: CASSLTGGMSYEQYF.

This rearrangement joins TRBV14 to TRBJ2-3; a weak D match, TRBD1 (5 bases). V lost 8 bases and J lost 2, with 17 bases in between. The CDR3 loop spans 15 amino acids. Per germline, CDR1 SGHDN and CDR2 FVKESK. The CDR3 nucleotides read TGTGCCAGCCGTGGGGCCTCTGCTTTCACAGATACGCAGTATTTT. As protein: CASRGASAFTDTQYF.

The V and J genes are TRBV7-3 and TRBJ2-7; 7 nucleotides align to TRBD1. The CDR3 totals 17 residues. Germline-derived CDR1 and CDR2 are SGHTA and FQGTGA. J lost 2 bases, V lost 4 bases, and 14 bases had no gene match. The CDR3 sequence: CASSSSVPGQRTYEQYF. CDR3 in DNA: TGTGCCAGCAGCTCCTCCGTACCGGGACAGAGGACCTACGAGCAGTACTTC. The variable domain in full, completed from reference TRBV7-3 and TRBJ2-7, reads GAGVSQTPSNKVTEKGKYVELRCDPISGHTALYWYRQSLGQGPEFLIYFQGTGAADDSGLPNDRFFAVRPEGSVSTLKIQRTERGDSAVYLCASSSSVPGQRTYEQYFGPGTRLTVT.

The chain has TRBV6-6 and TRBJ2-3, with unresolved D. Germline V lookup: CDR1 MNHNY, CDR2 SVGAGI (reference sequence). The CDR3 loop spans 14 amino acids. Between the trimmed V and J ends, which lost 3 bases and 0 bases, there was a span of 7 bases. The DNA of the CDR3 is TGTGCCAGCAGTTATAGTGGTAGCACAGATACGCAGTATTTT. It translates to CASSYSGSTDTQYF.

The chain combines TRBV4-2 with TRBJ1-3, with D possibly being TRBD1 (5 bases). From germline, CDR1 is LGHNA and CDR2 YNFKEQ. The CDR3 is 16 residues long. V lost 2 bases and J lost 1, with 12 bases in between. The CDR3 DNA reads TGTGCCAGCAGCCAAACGACAGCTAGTTCTGGAAACACCATATATTTT. This encodes CASSQTTASSGNTIYF.

V is TRBV5-4 and J is TRBJ2-3, with D tentatively TRBD1 (5 bases). V gave up 3 bases and J gave up 6 bases, with 14 bases separating them. The CDR3 extends over 14 amino acids. Germline values: CDR1 SGHNT, CDR2 YYREEE (reference sequence). The CDR3: CASSWGYGADTQYF. CDR3 coding DNA: TGTGCCAGCAGCTGGGGCTATGGGGCGGATACGCAGTATTTT.

The chain couples TRBV27 to TRBJ2-7, with 7 bases that match TRBD2. CDR3 size: 17 residues. V gave up 4 bases and J gave up 2 bases; unmatched junction bases: 14. The V gene's germline CDR1 is MNHEY and CDR2 SMNVEV (reference sequence). CDR3 nucleotides: TGTGCCAGCAGTTATGGGGCACCGACGAGCGGGGCCTACGAGCAGTACTTC. Amino acid sequence: CASSYGAPTSGAYEQYF.

This chain's CDR3 is CASSFTSGGETQYF. The CDR3 DNA is TGTGCCAGCAGCTTTACTAGCGGAGGGGAGACCCAGTACTTC. V usage is TRBV7-2 and J usage is TRBJ2-5; 8 bases are a match to TRBD2. Trimming cost V 3 bases and J 5 bases; bases outside gene matches: 5. Germline loops: CDR1 SGHTA, CDR2 FQGNSA. The CDR3 is 14 amino acids. Full variable domain (rest looked up from reference TRBV7-2 and TRBJ2-5): GAGVSQSPSNKVTEKGKDVELRCDPISGHTALYWYRQSLGQGLEFLIYFQGNSAPDKSGLPSDRFSAERTGGSVSTLTIQRTQQEDSAVYLCASSFTSGGETQYFGPGTRLLVL.

The chain employs TRBV7-8 and TRBJ2-7, with TRBD1 as a possible D gene (6 bases). Germline lookup yields CDR1 SGHVS and CDR2 FQNEAQ. V was cut by 3 bases and J by 6 bases, with 12 bases left in between. This CDR3 comprises 13 residues. This CDR3 reads CASSFRETGEQYF. CDR3 DNA sequence: TGTGCCAGCAGCTTCCGTGAGACAGGCGAGCAGTACTTC.